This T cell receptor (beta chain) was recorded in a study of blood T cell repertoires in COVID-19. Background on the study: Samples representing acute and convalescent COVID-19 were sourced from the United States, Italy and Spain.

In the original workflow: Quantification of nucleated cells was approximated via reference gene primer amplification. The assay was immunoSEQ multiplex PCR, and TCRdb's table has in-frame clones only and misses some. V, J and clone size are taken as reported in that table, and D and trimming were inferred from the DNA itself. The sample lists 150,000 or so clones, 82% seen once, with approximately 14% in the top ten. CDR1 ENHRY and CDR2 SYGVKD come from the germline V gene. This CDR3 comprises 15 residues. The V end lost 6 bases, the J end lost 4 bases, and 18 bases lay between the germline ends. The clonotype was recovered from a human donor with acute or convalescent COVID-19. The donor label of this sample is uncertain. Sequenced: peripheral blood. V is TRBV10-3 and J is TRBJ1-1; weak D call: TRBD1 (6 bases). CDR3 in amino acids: CAIRGETGSPTEAFF. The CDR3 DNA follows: TGTGCCATCAGGGGAGAGACAGGAAGTCCCACTGAAGCTTTCTTT.